The present T cell receptor beta chain was sequenced within a study of response to subunit inactivated influenza vaccine. Study conclusions and caveats: Researchers suggested that each seasonal influenza vaccination recruits few new T cells.

In TCRdb, the RT-PCR reads were re-called with MiXCR into one record per CDR3 protein. The table has roughly 700,000 distinct CDR3 sequences, about 14% seen once. There are a few counts of this clonotype. Its specificity is not known. The clonotype comes from a man aged 45-60 years who received an inactivated influenza vaccine. The sequencing here drew on PBMCs from blood, taken roughly 15 days before vaccination.

This chain's CDR3 is CSERQGAGTEAFF. The DNA for the CDR3 is TGCAGCGAACGGCAGGGGGCTGGGACTGAAGCTTTCTTT. This rearrangement joins TRBV29-1 to TRBJ1-1; TRBD1 matches 8 bases. The V and J ends lost 7 bases and 5 bases, in that order; junction bases with no gene match: 9. CDR3 length: 13 amino acids. The germline V gene has CDR1 SQVTM and CDR2 ANQGSEA.